This TCR beta chain was recovered during a study of blood T cell repertoires in COVID-19. Authors' methods: Counts of nucleated cells, estimated from reference gene primer amplification, were obtained. The method was immunoSEQ multiplex PCR; TCRdb's version includes in-frame clones alone and lacks a portion of them. V and J calls and clone size are copied from that table; D and trimming were computed from the DNA. The table records more than 200,000 clones, 83% of them present only once. Input material: peripheral blood. The source of this sequence is a woman aged 35 to 49 with active or convalescent COVID-19.

CDR3 loop: CASSVEGGGETQYF. The CDR3 DNA follows: TGTGCCAGCAGCGTAGAGGGAGGAGGGGAGACCCAGTACTTC. The chain is built from TRBV9 and TRBJ2-5, with a possible D match to TRBD2 (6 bases). V was trimmed by 0 bases and J by 5 bases, leaving 11 bases between them. Per germline, CDR1 SGDLS and CDR2 YYNGEE. The CDR3 runs to 14 residues.